The 19 T cell receptor beta chains in this list originate from one sample, sequenced in a study of follicular helper T cells after annual influenza vaccination. TCRdb's copy holds only in-frame clones and misses some; the assay was immunoSEQ multiplex PCR. This sample has about 6,800 clones, with under 90% found just once. The sample's time point: 2015-2016 season, 7 days after influenza vaccination. Here the sequenced sample was CXCR5- memory CD4+ T cells sorted from blood, taken 7 days after influenza vaccination. The receptors stem from an adult who received the influenza vaccine.

The V call is TRBV10-3, the J call TRBJ2-3; perhaps D is TRBD1 or TRBD2 (5 bases each). Looked up from germline, CDR1 is ENHRY and CDR2 is SYGVKD. Deletions cut 6 bases from V and 5 bases from J, with 21 bases between. The CDR3 contains 16 residues. The CDR3 reads CAISVEPGPRGDTQYF. CDR3 coding DNA: TGTGCCATCAGCGTAGAACCGGGACCCCGAGGAGATACGCAGTATTTT.

This chain links TRBV10-1 with TRBJ2-3; TRBD1 matches at 8 bases. Losses at the gene ends were 3 bases for V and 4 bases for J; bases not matched to a gene: 9. Germline V CDR1 and CDR2: WNHNN, SYGVQD (reference sequence). This CDR3 has 16 residues. The CDR3 sequence is CASSDSKRTGPDTQYF. The CDR3 coding sequence is TGCGCCAGCAGTGATTCGAAACGGACAGGGCCAGATACGCAGTATTTT.

This chain joins TRBV7-9 and TRBJ2-3; D perhaps matches TRBD1 (7 bases). Germline CDR1 SEHNR, CDR2 FQNEAQ (reference sequence). The CDR3 length is 16 residues. With 6 bases removed from V and 3 bases from J, the gap between germline ends came to 19 bases. This CDR3 reads CASRYFQGGLTDTQYF. CDR3 sequence (DNA): TGTGCCAGCAGATATTTCCAGGGGGGCTTGACAGATACGCAGTATTTT. The full variable domain, rest sourced from reference TRBV7-9 and TRBJ2-3, is DTGVSQNPRHKITKRGQNVTFRCDPISEHNRLYWYRQTLGQGPEFLTYFQNEAQLEKSRLLSDRFSAERPKGSFSTLEIQRTEQGDSAMYLCASRYFQGGLTDTQYFGPGTRLTVL.

This clone was seen a handful of times. The chain joins TRBV5-1 to TRBJ2-7; D uncertain. The germline V and J ends were trimmed by 2 bases and 1 base, with 10 bases remaining between them. The germline CDR1 and CDR2 sequences are SGHRS and YFSETQ. There are 14 residues in the CDR3. The CDR3 protein is CASSFQVSSYEQYF. As DNA, the CDR3 is TGCGCCAGCAGCTTTCAGGTCTCTTCCTACGAGCAGTACTTC.

CDR3 bases: TGTGCCAGCAGTGAGACTAGCGGGGGGATCGGCGGGGAGCTGTTTTTT. This gives the protein CASSETSGGIGGELFF. V and J are TRBV2 and TRBJ2-2; the match to TRBD2 covers 13 bases. J lost 7 bases, V lost 3 bases, and 5 bases had no gene match. Germline lookup yields CDR1 SNHLY and CDR2 FYNNEI. The CDR3 contains 16 residues.

The rearrangement joins TRBV19 to TRBJ2-7; D is unresolved. The CDR3 covers 11 residues. Trimming took off 5 bases at V and 7 bases at J, with 9 bases between the two ends. CDR1 and CDR2 (germline): LNHDA, SQIVND (reference sequence). CDR3 protein: CASSPLTEQYF. The CDR3 bases are TGTGCCAGTAGTCCACTCACAGAGCAGTACTTC.

This clone was detected only once. V and J are TRBV19 and TRBJ1-6, with 9 bases that match TRBD1. With 7 bases clipped from V and 7 bases from J, the junction kept 2 bases outside the gene matches. From germline, CDR1 is LNHDA and CDR2 SQIVND (reference sequence). The CDR3 is made up of 13 amino acids. The CDR3 DNA follows: TGTGCCAGTAAGGGGACAGGGAATTCACCCCTCCACTTT. Protein product: CASKGTGNSPLHF. Full variable domain (missing parts from reference TRBV19 and TRBJ1-6): DGGITQSPKYLFRKEGQNVTLSCEQNLNHDAMYWYRQDPGQGLRLIYYSQIVNDFQKGDIAEGYSVSREKKESFPLTVTSAQKNPTAFYLCASKGTGNSPLHFGNGTRLTVT.

This chain uses TRBV7-3 with TRBJ2-5, with a possible D match to TRBD1 (5 bases). This CDR3 region has 13 residues. Trimming removed 3 bases from V and 0 bases from J, with 5 bases in between. Germline loops: CDR1 SGHTA, CDR2 FQGTGA. The chain's CDR3 is CASSLGHQETQYF. The CDR3 coding sequence is TGTGCCAGCAGCTTGGGGCACCAAGAGACCCAGTACTTC.

The chain joins TRBV15 to TRBJ2-1; unclear D gene. Germline CDR1 and CDR2: LNHNV and YYDKDF (reference sequence). V lost 8 bases, J lost 7 bases, and 9 bases lay in between. This CDR3 is built from 11 residues. The CDR3 bases are TGTGCCACCCGAAGGTGGAATGAGCAGTTCTTC. Amino acid sequence: CATRRWNEQFF. The variable domain in full, completed from reference TRBV15 and TRBJ2-1, reads DAMVIQNPRYQVTQFGKPVTLSCSQTLNHNVMYWYQQKSSQAPKLLFHYYDKDFNNEADTPDNFQSRRPNTSFCFLDIRSPGLGDTAMYLCATRRWNEQFFGPGTRLTVL.

This clone was observed once. One junction end does not reproduce the germline sequence, and a read error may be involved. The gene calls are TRBV30 and TRBJ2-3, with 7 bases lining up with TRBD1. Looked up from germline, CDR1 is GTSNPN and CDR2 is SVGIG (reference sequence). The CDR3 is made up of 13 amino acids. This chain's CDR3 is CAWDRGQLNGDRF. CDR3 nucleotide sequence: TGTGCCTGGGATCGGGGACAGCTGAATGGAGACCGCTTT.

The V and J genes are TRBV28 and TRBJ2-7; D is uncertain. This CDR3 is 13 amino acids long. Looked up from germline, CDR1 is MDHEN and CDR2 is SYDVKM. The V end lost 1 base, the J end lost 4 bases, and 8 bases lay between the germline ends. CDR3: CASSLFGPYEQYF. The CDR3 DNA reads TGTGCCAGCAGTTTATTTGGCCCATACGAGCAGTACTTC. Variable domain in full (rest from reference TRBV28 and TRBJ2-7): DVKVTQSSRYLVKRTGEKVFLECVQDMDHENMFWYRQDPGLGLRLIYFSYDVKMKEKGDIPEGYSVSREKKERFSLILESASTNQTSMYLCASSLFGPYEQYFGPGTRLTVT.

V and J are TRBV6-5 and TRBJ2-1; D may be TRBD1 (5 bases). This CDR3 region has 15 residues. Germline CDR1 is MNHEY and CDR2 is SVGAGI. With 6 bases removed from V and 10 bases from J, the gap between germline ends came to 22 bases. Here the CDR3 reads CASRGRARQSGEQFF. In DNA form, the CDR3 reads TGTGCCAGCAGGGGAAGGGCCCGACAGTCTGGAGAGCAGTTCTTC.

V is TRBV27 and J is TRBJ2-7, with TRBD2 matching over 9 bases. Germline CDR1 MNHEY, CDR2 SMNVEV (reference sequence). This CDR3 is 15 amino acids long. The V and J ends lost 5 bases and 4 bases, in that order; junction bases with no gene match: 9. The DNA for the CDR3 is TGTGCCAGCAGTCTCTTGGGGACTAGCAGGTACGAGCAGTACTTC. Translated, it gives CASSLLGTSRYEQYF.

The V and J genes are TRBV6-1 and TRBJ2-7; D uncertain. This CDR3 spans 14 amino acids. The germline V gene encodes CDR1 MNHNS and CDR2 SASEGT. Trimming took off 8 bases at V and 4 bases at J, with 18 bases between the two ends. The CDR3 protein is CASSVSHARYEQYF. The CDR3, as DNA: TGTGCCAGCTCGGTCTCACACGCAAGATACGAGCAGTACTTC.

The chain has TRBV5-4 and TRBJ2-6; no clear D. Trimming removed 1 base from V and 0 bases from J, with 8 bases in between. CDR3 length equals 16 residues. The V gene's germline CDR1 is SGHNT and CDR2 YYREEE (reference sequence). The CDR3 loop is CASSLRRSSGANVLTF. The CDR3 nucleotides read TGTGCCAGCAGCTTGAGGCGGAGCTCTGGGGCCAACGTCCTGACTTTC.

This chain links TRBV7-2 with TRBJ1-5; weak D call: TRBD1 (6 bases). This CDR3 has 15 amino acids. V gave up 3 bases and J gave up 7 bases, with 16 bases separating them. The V gene's germline CDR1 is SGHTA and CDR2 FQGNSA. CDR3 bases: TGTGCCAGCAGCTTGATACAGGGAAGTAGACAGCCCCAGCATTTT. Translating gives CASSLIQGSRQPQHF.

The chain links TRBV19 to TRBJ2-3; 11 nucleotides line up with TRBD2. V lost 6 bases and J lost 5; bases outside the gene matches: 16. CDR1 is LNHDA and CDR2 is SQIVND in the germline V gene (reference sequence). This CDR3 has 18 residues. CDR3 in amino acids: CASSPTSGGHVFEDTQYF. Written as DNA, the CDR3 is TGTGCCAGTAGCCCCACTAGCGGGGGCCACGTATTTGAAGATACGCAGTATTTT. Looking up the rest from reference TRBV19 and TRBJ2-3 gives the full variable domain: DGGITQSPKYLFRKEGQNVTLSCEQNLNHDAMYWYRQDPGQGLRLIYYSQIVNDFQKGDIAEGYSVSREKKESFPLTVTSAQKNPTAFYLCASSPTSGGHVFEDTQYFGPGTRLTVL.

This chain joins TRBV2 and TRBJ2-3; TRBD2 matches 9 bases. Germline-derived CDR1 and CDR2 are SNHLY and FYNNEI. The CDR3 covers 15 residues. The V and J ends lost 2 bases and 0 bases, in that order; junction bases with no gene match: 0. The CDR3 DNA sequence: TGTGCCAGCAGTGAACTAGCGGGGAGCACAGATACGCAGTATTTT. Its protein is CASSELAGSTDTQYF.

This chain uses TRBV28 with TRBJ1-2; TRBD1 matches 8 bases. Germline CDR1 MDHEN, CDR2 SYDVKM. CDR3 length equals 13 residues. Trimming cost V 7 bases and J 1 base; bases outside gene matches: 2. The CDR3 sequence: CASTTGGNYGYTF. In DNA form, the CDR3 reads TGTGCCAGCACCACAGGGGGTAACTATGGCTACACCTTC.